This T cell receptor beta chain is from a study of blood T cell repertoires in COVID-19. Enrollees, roughly 18 to 90 years old, lived in 25 or so US areas. Assay used: immunoSEQ multiplex PCR; TCRdb lists only in-frame clones, some missing. The sample shows some 170,000 clones, roughly 87% of them seen only once. The receptor comes from a human donor with acute COVID-19. The donor label of this sample is uncertain. Sample: PBMCs or T cells enriched from blood (not recorded which).

The CDR3: CASSYSGQGMMAFF. CDR3 in DNA: TGTGCCAGCAGTTACTCAGGACAGGGGATGATGGCTTTCTTT. The rearrangement joins TRBV6-5 to TRBJ1-1; 9 positions match TRBD1. This CDR3 comprises 14 residues. V shed 0 bases and J 11 bases; nucleotides not matched to a gene: 7. Germline values: CDR1 MNHEY, CDR2 SVGAGI.